One and the same sample provided the 19 T cell receptor beta chains below, sequenced in a study of cytomegalovirus exposure and HLA in healthy donors. Vbeta (60) and Jbeta (13) primers were used in the PCR. The repertoire was sequenced with immunoSEQ multiplex PCR; TCRdb's copy has only in-frame clones and lacks some. The data contain 95,000 to 150,000 clones, 65% to 80% of them singletons. Material: PBMCs. The origin of the receptors is a woman aged 40 to 55 in good health and CMV-seropositive.

The chain recombines TRBV4-2 with TRBJ1-2; weak D call: TRBD1 (5 bases). The V and J ends lost 4 bases and 8 bases respectively, with 14 bases between them. The CDR3 length is 13 residues. Germline V gives CDR1 LGHNA, CDR2 YNFKEQ. This CDR3 reads CASSRDSQSGYTF. CDR3 DNA: TGTGCCAGCAGCCGGGACTCCCAAAGCGGCTACACCTTC.

This rearrangement joins TRBV19 to TRBJ2-3, with D tentatively TRBD1 (7 bases). This CDR3 has 15 residues. In germline, CDR1 is LNHDA, CDR2 SQIVND (reference sequence). Trimming left V 4 bases short and J 5 bases short, with 16 bases between. CDR3 in amino acids: CASSTRGESIDTQYF. Written as DNA, the CDR3 is TGTGCCAGTAGTACCAGGGGGGAGAGTATAGATACGCAGTATTTT.

This clone showed up just a few times. V usage is TRBV28 and J usage is TRBJ2-3, with D possibly being TRBD2 (6 bases). The germline gives CDR1 MDHEN, CDR2 SYDVKM. V lost 8 bases to trimming and J lost 3 bases, with 15 bases between them. The CDR3 contains 14 residues. The CDR3 region has the DNA TGTGCCAGCGGTAGACTAGTTATAACAGATACGCAGTATTTT. Translation gives CASGRLVITDTQYF.

The V and J genes are TRBV15 and TRBJ2-5; TRBD1 matches 9 bases. V was pared by 2 bases and J by 2 bases, with 9 bases of the junction left unmatched. CDR3 length: 17 amino acids. The germline gives CDR1 LNHNV, CDR2 YYDKDF (reference sequence). The DNA for the CDR3 is TGTGCCACCAGCAGACCTAGATCGGGACAGGGACAAGAGACCCAGTACTTC. Translated, it gives CATSRPRSGQGQETQYF. Looking up the rest from reference TRBV15 and TRBJ2-5 gives the full variable domain: DAMVIQNPRYQVTQFGKPVTLSCSQTLNHNVMYWYQQKSSQAPKLLFHYYDKDFNNEADTPDNFQSRRPNTSFCFLDIRSPGLGDTAMYLCATSRPRSGQGQETQYFGPGTRLLVL.

The genes are TRBV6-5 and TRBJ2-2, with D maybe TRBD1 (6 bases). Between the trimmed V and J ends, which lost 4 bases and 6 bases, there was a span of 12 bases. The CDR3 extends over 14 amino acids. Per the germline V gene, CDR1 is MNHEY and CDR2 is SVGAGI. Here the CDR3 DNA reads TGTGCCAGCAGTTCCCAGGGGTTTGCCGGGGAGCTGTTTTTT. Protein: CASSSQGFAGELFF.

This clone was recorded a few times. The chain combines TRBV2 with TRBJ2-7; 10 nucleotides line up with TRBD1. With 9 bases clipped from V and 9 bases from J, the junction kept 8 bases outside the gene matches. Germline values: CDR1 SNHLY, CDR2 FYNNEI. CDR3 size: 12 residues. Here the CDR3 DNA reads TGTGCCAGTCGGACAGGGGGATATGTGCAGTACTTC. Amino acids: CASRTGGYVQYF.

This chain joins TRBV5-1 and TRBJ1-3; D gene ambiguous. Trimming removed 5 bases at V and 4 bases at J, with 7 bases between. This CDR3 spans 12 amino acids. In germline, CDR1 is SGHRS, CDR2 YFSETQ. The CDR3, as DNA: TGCGCCAGCAGATCCGAGGGAAACACCATATATTTT. Encoded protein: CASRSEGNTIYF.

Regarding this clone: Sequence at one end of the junction differs from germline and may be a read error. The rearrangement joins TRBV18 to TRBJ2-1; no definite D call. The CDR3 sequence is 13 residues long. Germline V gives CDR1 KGHSH, CDR2 LQKENI. CDR3 protein: CASSPPAYNEQFF. The CDR3 DNA reads TGTGCCAGCTCACCCCCCGCCTATAATGAGCAGTTCTTC.

This clone was observed a few times. The chain has TRBV7-3 and TRBJ2-1, with 8 bases lining up with TRBD2. Losses at the gene ends were 2 bases for V and 6 bases for J; bases not matched to a gene: 0. Germline lookup yields CDR1 SGHTA and CDR2 FQGTGA. CDR3 size: 13 residues. This CDR3 reads CASSLGTSNEQFF. The CDR3 coding sequence is TGTGCCAGCAGCTTAGGGACTAGCAATGAGCAGTTCTTC.

This clone appeared a few times. V usage is TRBV11-2 and J usage is TRBJ2-1; 8 bases align to TRBD1. CDR3 length: 15 residues. Germline values: CDR1 SGHAT, CDR2 FQNNGV. The junction had 3 bases not matched to a gene; V was cut back by 5 bases and J by 0 bases. The CDR3 DNA sequence: TGTGCCAGCAGCCAGGGACAGGTCTCCTACAATGAGCAGTTCTTC. This codes for CASSQGQVSYNEQFF.

The J gene is TRBJ1-5, the V gene TRBV7-8; 7 bases line up with TRBD1. V shed 6 bases, J shed 0 bases, and the junction held 2 bases outside the gene matches. CDR3 length: 14 amino acids. Germline-derived CDR1 and CDR2 are SGHVS and FQNEAQ. The CDR3 loop is CASSRTGSNQPQHF. The CDR3, as DNA: TGTGCCAGCAGTCGGACAGGTAGCAATCAGCCCCAGCATTTT. The full variable domain, rest sourced from reference TRBV7-8 and TRBJ1-5, is GAGVSQSPRYKVAKRGQDVALRCDPISGHVSLFWYQQALGQGPEFLTYFQNEAQLDKSGLPSDRFFAERPEGSVSTLKIQRTQQEDSAVYLCASSRTGSNQPQHFGDGTRLSIL.

J is TRBJ2-3 and V is TRBV30; 11 nucleotides line up with TRBD2. The CDR3 length is 16 residues. V lost 0 bases to trimming and J lost 5 bases; unmatched junction nucleotides: 7. CDR1 and CDR2 (germline): GTSNPN, SVGIG (reference sequence). CDR3 sequence: CAWSVGLAGGIDTQYF. CDR3 coding DNA: TGTGCCTGGAGTGTAGGGCTAGCGGGAGGTATAGATACGCAGTATTTT.

The V gene is TRBV28, the J gene TRBJ1-1; D unresolved. Trimming removed 3 bases from V and 1 base from J, with 3 bases in between. CDR1 is MDHEN and CDR2 is SYDVKM in the germline V gene. The CDR3 is 12 residues long. For the CDR3, the DNA is TGTGCCAGCAGTTTTCGGAACACTGAAGCTTTCTTT. Protein product: CASSFRNTEAFF.

V usage is TRBV5-1 and J usage is TRBJ2-7; a weak D match, TRBD1 (5 bases). The V end lost 1 base, the J end lost 2 bases, and 10 bases lay between the germline ends. The V gene's germline CDR1 is SGHRS and CDR2 YFSETQ. This CDR3 spans 14 amino acids. Written as DNA, the CDR3 is TGCGCCAGCAGCTTGCAGGGTACTCCCTACGAGCAGTACTTC. Translated, it gives CASSLQGTPYEQYF.

V and J are TRBV4-1 and TRBJ2-7; D is possibly TRBD2 (6 bases). The CDR3 extends over 15 amino acids. The germline V gene has CDR1 MGHRA and CDR2 YSYEKL. With 0 bases removed from V and 3 bases from J, the gap between germline ends came to 12 bases. CDR3 sequence reads: CASSQEEGGGYEQYF. The CDR3 coding sequence is TGCGCCAGCAGCCAAGAAGAGGGAGGCGGCTACGAGCAGTACTTC.

This CDR3 reads CSVEDLGVGEKLFF. CDR3 nucleotides: TGCAGCGTTGAAGATCTAGGGGTTGGGGAAAAACTGTTTTTT. V usage is TRBV29-1 and J usage is TRBJ1-4, with a tentative D call TRBD1 (5 bases). The germline CDR1 and CDR2 sequences are SQVTM and ANQGSEA. This CDR3 comprises 14 residues. With 0 bases removed from V and 8 bases from J, the gap between germline ends came to 13 bases.

CDR3 sequence: CAWSVGLRGTYEQYF. The DNA for the CDR3 is TGTGCCTGGAGTGTAGGTCTTAGGGGAACCTACGAGCAGTACTTC. The V and J genes are TRBV30 and TRBJ2-7; a weak D match, TRBD1 (5 bases). Trimming pared 0 bases from V and 2 bases from J, leaving 14 bases between. This CDR3 is built from 15 residues. Germline-derived CDR1 and CDR2 are GTSNPN and SVGIG (reference sequence). Based on the CDR3 plus reference TRBV30 and TRBJ2-7, the full variable domain is SQTIHQWPATLVQPVGSPLSLECTVEGTSNPNLYWYRQAAGRGLQLLFYSVGIGQISSEVPQNLSASRPQDRQFILSSKKLLLSDSGFYLCAWSVGLRGTYEQYFGPGTRLTVT.

The gene calls are TRBV2 and TRBJ2-2; a weak D match, TRBD2 (6 bases). Trimming left V 0 bases short and J 4 bases short, with 9 bases between. This CDR3 contains 15 residues. In germline, CDR1 is SNHLY, CDR2 FYNNEI. This CDR3 is CASSEASGITGELFF. As DNA, the CDR3 is TGTGCCAGCAGTGAAGCTAGCGGAATCACCGGGGAGCTGTTTTTT.

This clone was detected a few times. The chain joins TRBV28 to TRBJ1-3; D uncertain. There are 12 residues in the CDR3. With 6 bases removed from V and 3 bases from J, the gap between germline ends came to 6 bases. Germline CDR1 MDHEN, CDR2 SYDVKM. CDR3 in DNA: TGTGCCAGCAGCATCAGTGGAAACACCATATATTTT. Translated, it gives CASSISGNTIYF.